The present entry profiles one TCR beta chain with its context. Its antigen target is currently unknown. The input lacks base qualities; no much larger clone sits a single base away. The source of the sample is a study of lymphopenia after photon versus proton radiotherapy (dated by TCRdb to the late 2010s). Study-level background: Photon and proton radiation therapy were compared by the study for their immunological effects in patients with gastrointestinal tumors who developed high-grade lymphopenia. The goal of the study was to describe how the two radiation modalities differ in their effects on the immune system. The cohort included roughly 18 patients with gastrointestinal tumors who developed lymphopenia after receiving either photon or proton therapy.

The method behind the library was the immunoSEQ multiplex PCR assay. T cell repertoires were profiled with deep sequencing of rearranged TCR beta loci together with multiparametric flow cytometry. As stored in TCRdb, this immuneACCESS dataset retains in-frame rearrangements with V and J assigned. A fraction of the clones does not appear; measured against another copy, unresolved V genes explain less than half of the discrepancy, and the remainder lacks a known reason. The sample has 150,000 to 200,000 clones on record, 80% to 90% of them singletons. The ten largest clones capture roughly 4.7% of the sample. V is pared back by 3 bases and J by 3 bases, with 8 bases lying between the germline termini. The CDR3 contains 14 residues, cysteine and phenylalanine counted. Only the CDR3 DNA is retained, 42 bases long and in frame from the first base. The germline V gene encodes CDR1 SEHNR and CDR2 FQNEAQ (reference sequence).

Beyond this particular receptor, the publication reports: The survival association was examined only in patients who died, and the authors described better survival with proton therapy as a possibility, not as a demonstrated result. After the lymphocyte count nadir, oligoclonal expansion, especially of CD8+ Temra cells, was observed in photon-treated repertoires, and the drop in diversity was driven by this expansion. Across the cohort, a larger post-nadir drop in TCR diversity was inversely correlated with overall survival time among patients who died. Proton-treated patients stayed relatively stable during treatment, while photon-treated patients lost naive T cells and TCR diversity and gained effector/memory populations.

The V and J segments used are TRBV7-9 and TRBJ2-2; the D gene is unclear. This clonotype originated in a middle-aged man with gastric cancer. The starting material was peripheral blood, obtained from a patient treated with photon-based radiotherapy. The CDR3: CASSLFTYTGELFF. The nucleotide sequence is given as TGTGCCAGCAGCTTGTTTACCTACACCGGGGAGCTGTTTTTT.